This T cell receptor (beta chain) was captured in a study of blood T cell repertoires in COVID-19. Original handling: From reference gene primer amplification, estimates of nucleated cell counts were derived. The assay was immunoSEQ multiplex PCR, and TCRdb's table has in-frame clones only and misses some. V and J calls and clone size are those listed in that table; D and trimming were worked out from the DNA. The sample includes fewer than 80,000 clones, about nine tenths seen only once; the top ten take about 7%. The CDR3 extends over 14 amino acids. Trimming cost V 5 bases and J 7 bases; bases outside gene matches: 10. Per germline, CDR1 LNHDA and CDR2 SQIVND (reference sequence).

The specimen was peripheral blood. The chain joins TRBV19 to TRBJ2-7; 8 positions match TRBD1. The receptor was isolated from a human donor in a cohort sampled during active COVID-19. The CDR3 DNA is TGTGCCAGTAGTCCCCACCCGGGACAGGCTGAGCAGTACTTC. Translated, it gives CASSPHPGQAEQYF.